Shown below are 29 T cell receptor beta chains from a single sample sequenced in a study of blood T cell repertoires in COVID-19. Here immunoSEQ multiplex PCR was the method, and the copy in TCRdb shows in-frame clones only, minus some. Of about 200,000 clones listed, roughly 92% are singletons. Sequencing input: peripheral blood. These TCRs come from a man aged 25 to 40 with COVID-19, enrolled during active disease.

The CDR3 reads CASSQEEKQAYEQYF. In DNA, the CDR3 is TGTGCCAGCAGCCAAGAGGAAAAACAGGCCTACGAGCAGTACTTC. The gene calls are TRBV4-2 and TRBJ2-7; tentatively, D is TRBD1 (5 bases). Germline V gene data show CDR1 as LGHNA and CDR2 as YNFKEQ. CDR3 length: 15 amino acids. V was cut by 0 bases and J by 2 bases, with 11 bases left in between.

The chain couples TRBV24-1 to TRBJ2-3; 10 nucleotides line up with TRBD2. The CDR3 extends over 16 amino acids. V lost 2 bases and J lost 1; bases outside the gene matches: 2. The germline V gene encodes CDR1 KGHDR and CDR2 SFDVKD. The CDR3 nucleotides read TGTGCCACCAGTGATTCCGGGACTAGCGGCACAGATACGCAGTATTTT. Its translation: CATSDSGTSGTDTQYF.

This clone was observed a single time. This chain links TRBV11-3 with TRBJ2-1; a possible D gene is TRBD1 (7 bases). In germline, CDR1 is SGHNT, CDR2 YENEEA. The CDR3 runs to 15 residues. V was trimmed by 2 bases and J by 5 bases, leaving 13 bases between them. The CDR3 bases are TGTGCCAGCAGCTTATGGCCAGGGGGGAACAATGAGCAGTTCTTC. Protein sequence: CASSLWPGGNNEQFF.

The genes are TRBV30 and TRBJ1-1; D call uncertain. With 0 bases removed from V and 0 bases from J, the gap between germline ends came to 5 bases. Germline values: CDR1 GTSNPN, CDR2 SVGIG (reference sequence). The CDR3 is 13 amino acids. The CDR3: CAWSVSLNTEAFF. CDR3 DNA: TGTGCCTGGAGTGTAAGCCTGAACACTGAAGCTTTCTTT. Drawing the rest from reference TRBV30 and TRBJ1-1, the complete variable domain is SQTIHQWPATLVQPVGSPLSLECTVEGTSNPNLYWYRQAAGRGLQLLFYSVGIGQISSEVPQNLSASRPQDRQFILSSKKLLLSDSGFYLCAWSVSLNTEAFFGQGTRLTVV.

V is TRBV4-1 and J is TRBJ1-2; D is undetermined. The CDR3 sequence is 15 residues long. The V end lost 0 bases, the J end lost 0 bases, and 8 bases lay between the germline ends. CDR1 and CDR2 from the germline V gene are MGHRA and YSYEKL. The CDR3 sequence: CASSQEEGANYGYTF. In nucleotides, the CDR3 is TGCGCCAGCAGCCAAGAGGAAGGAGCTAACTATGGCTACACCTTC.

V gene TRBV9 combines with J gene TRBJ2-3; 15 bases line up with TRBD2. This CDR3 comprises 17 residues. The J segment lost 7 bases and the V segment lost 0 bases, leaving 6 bases of the junction unmatched. CDR1 and CDR2 (germline): SGDLS, YYNGEE. For the CDR3, the DNA is TGTGCCAGCAGCGTAGGGACTAGCGGGGGGGAATGGAATACGCAGTATTTT. It specifies CASSVGTSGGEWNTQYF.

This chain links TRBV5-1 with TRBJ1-6; 9 bases match TRBD1. The CDR3 sequence is 17 residues long. V lost 0 bases, J lost 3 bases, and 4 bases stayed unmatched. CDR1 SGHRS and CDR2 YFSETQ come from the germline V gene. Here the CDR3 reads CASSLEGTGIYNSPLHF. DNA of the CDR3: TGCGCCAGCAGCTTGGAAGGGACAGGGATCTATAATTCACCCCTCCACTTT.

This rearrangement joins TRBV5-1 to TRBJ2-5, with D possibly TRBD1 on 6 matching bases. V shed 0 bases and J shed 4 bases, with 7 bases lying between them. The germline gives CDR1 SGHRS, CDR2 YFSETQ. CDR3 length equals 13 residues. The CDR3 loop is CASSLDRVETQYF. Written as DNA, the CDR3 is TGCGCCAGCAGCTTGGACAGGGTAGAGACCCAGTACTTC.

This chain uses TRBV10-1 with TRBJ1-1; 11 bases align to TRBD1. CDR1 WNHNN and CDR2 SYGVQD come from the germline V gene (reference sequence). This CDR3 has 14 residues. Losses at the gene ends were 6 bases for V and 8 bases for J; bases not matched to a gene: 8. The chain's CDR3 is CASSSGTGGREAFF. The CDR3 DNA follows: TGCGCCAGCAGCTCCGGGACAGGGGGTAGGGAAGCTTTCTTT.

The chain employs TRBV6-1 and TRBJ2-6, with TRBD1 matching over 8 bases. J gave up 4 bases and V 1 base, and 3 bases lay outside the gene matches. The CDR3 length is 16 residues. Germline V gene data show CDR1 as MNHNS and CDR2 as SASEGT. In DNA form, the CDR3 reads TGTGCCAGCAGTGAAGGACAGGGGCTCGGGGCCAACGTCCTGACTTTC. This translates into CASSEGQGLGANVLTF.

The chain has TRBV24-1 and TRBJ2-2; 10 bases align to TRBD2. Germline V lookup: CDR1 KGHDR, CDR2 SFDVKD. V lost 4 bases, J lost 6 bases, and 1 base stayed unmatched. This CDR3 comprises 14 residues. The CDR3 bases are TGTGCCACCAGTGAAGGGACTAGCGCCGGGGAGCTGTTTTTT. Residues: CATSEGTSAGELFF.

The gene calls are TRBV11-2 and TRBJ2-4; 8 nucleotides align to TRBD1. The V and J ends lost 2 bases and 7 bases, in that order; junction bases with no gene match: 7. The CDR3 loop spans 15 amino acids. Germline values: CDR1 SGHAT, CDR2 FQNNGV. CDR3 bases: TGTGCCAGCAGCTTATCCGTGCAGGGGGCGAACATTCAGTACTTC. As protein: CASSLSVQGANIQYF.

The V and J genes are TRBV13 and TRBJ1-2; tentatively, D is TRBD1 (5 bases). This CDR3 is 13 amino acids long. V lost 0 bases to trimming and J lost 7 bases, with 9 bases between them. The germline V gene has CDR1 PRHDT and CDR2 FYEKMQ (reference sequence). Written as DNA, the CDR3 is TGTGCCAGCAGCTTAGGGACAGCGGGTGGCTACACCTTC. It encodes CASSLGTAGGYTF.

In this sample, this clone turned up once. The rearrangement links TRBV20-1 to TRBJ2-7; tentatively, D is TRBD1 (6 bases). Per germline, CDR1 DFQATT and CDR2 SNEGSKA (reference sequence). V was cut by 7 bases and J by 5 bases, with 12 bases left in between. The CDR3 totals 11 residues. Here the CDR3 DNA reads TGCAGTGTGGCGTGGGGGCACGAGCAGTACTTC. Protein product: CSVAWGHEQYF.

The V call is TRBV2, the J call TRBJ2-3; the match to TRBD1 covers 9 bases. The CDR3 has 16 amino acids. Unmatched junction bases numbered 3, after V lost 0 bases and J lost 2 bases. CDR1 SNHLY and CDR2 FYNNEI come from the germline V gene. The CDR3 DNA is TGTGCCAGCAGTGAAGCTCGGGACAGGGCCACAGATACGCAGTATTTT. This gives the protein CASSEARDRATDTQYF.

This chain joins TRBV11-1 and TRBJ1-1; TRBD1 might be the D (6 bases). Per germline, CDR1 SGHAT and CDR2 FQDESV (reference sequence). Trimming left V 5 bases short and J 7 bases short, with 14 bases between. The CDR3 is 13 amino acids. CDR3: CASSKSGENEAFF. The CDR3 nucleotides read TGTGCCAGCAGCAAATCAGGGGAGAATGAAGCTTTCTTT.

This sequence joins TRBV6-5 and TRBJ1-2, with TRBD1 identical over 7 bases. Trimming took 10 bases from V and 3 from J; bases not matched to a gene: 8. Germline CDR1 and CDR2: MNHEY and SVGAGI. CDR3 length: 13 amino acids. This chain's CDR3 is CATSDRPDYGYTF. CDR3 nucleotides: TGTGCCACCTCGGACAGGCCTGACTATGGCTACACCTTC.

The rearrangement uses TRBV5-1 and TRBJ2-1; 8 positions agree with TRBD2. Germline V gene lookup returns CDR1 SGHRS and CDR2 YFSETQ. After removal of 4 bases from V and 3 bases from J, the junction contained 12 bases not matched to a gene. This CDR3 is 17 amino acids long. CDR3 bases: TGCGCCAGCAGCCCGACTCAAGCGGGGGCCGTCTACAATGAGCAGTTCTTC. It translates to CASSPTQAGAVYNEQFF.

The chain couples TRBV15 to TRBJ1-2; D call uncertain. Trimming took off 7 bases at V and 2 bases at J, with 14 bases between the two ends. The CDR3 has 14 residues. From germline, CDR1 is LNHNV and CDR2 YYDKDF (reference sequence). Written as DNA, the CDR3 is TGTGCCACCAACCGTGGGCAGTCCAACTATGGCTACACCTTC. Its translation is CATNRGQSNYGYTF.

V and J are TRBV15 and TRBJ1-1, with a possible D match to TRBD1 (5 bases). The CDR3 has 16 residues. V was pared by 3 bases and J by 4 bases, with 18 bases between. Germline V gene data show CDR1 as LNHNV and CDR2 as YYDKDF (reference sequence). In DNA, the CDR3 is TGTGCCACCAGCAGGGACTACTCCGACAGCCGCACTGAAGCTTTCTTT. It encodes CATSRDYSDSRTEAFF.

This chain uses TRBV19 with TRBJ1-2; D unresolved. The germline gives CDR1 LNHDA, CDR2 SQIVND (reference sequence). V was pared by 8 bases and J by 10 bases, with 23 bases between. The CDR3 is 14 amino acids. CDR3 sequence: CASHLGRSADSYTF. Here the CDR3 DNA reads TGTGCCAGTCATCTTGGTCGTTCAGCGGACTCCTACACCTTC.

The chain joins TRBV18 to TRBJ1-4, with D possibly being TRBD1 (5 bases). The V end lost 6 bases, the J end lost 6 bases, and 20 bases lay between the germline ends. The length of the CDR3 is 16 residues. Germline V lookup: CDR1 KGHSH, CDR2 LQKENI. CDR3 amino acids: CASSDRTATGDEKLFF. DNA for the CDR3: TGTGCCAGCTCCGATCGGACCGCCACGGGGGATGAAAAACTGTTTTTT.

The V and J genes are TRBV5-1 and TRBJ1-5, with D tentatively TRBD1 (5 bases). CDR1 and CDR2 from the germline V gene are SGHRS and YFSETQ. Trimming took 5 bases from V and 5 from J, leaving 11 bases between them. The CDR3 totals 13 residues. CDR3 loop: CASSFGGDQPQHF. The CDR3 nucleotides read TGCGCCAGCAGTTTCGGGGGGGATCAGCCCCAGCATTTT. The whole variable domain, filled in from reference TRBV5-1 and TRBJ1-5, reads KAGVTQTPRYLIKTRGQQVTLSCSPISGHRSVSWYQQTPGQGLQFLFEYFSETQRNKGNFPGRFSGRQFSNSRSEMNVSTLELGDSALYLCASSFGGDQPQHFGDGTRLSIL.

This chain links TRBV2 with TRBJ2-7; 10 bases fit TRBD1. This CDR3 contains 14 residues. Germline assignment: CDR1 SNHLY and CDR2 FYNNEI. V dropped 4 bases and J dropped 6; count of bases not matched to a gene: 6. The DNA for the CDR3 is TGTGCCAGCAGTGCGGGGACAGGGGCACGCGAGCAGTACTTC. This codes for CASSAGTGAREQYF.

The gene calls are TRBV7-9 and TRBJ2-3; no clear D gene. The germline CDR1 and CDR2 sequences are SEHNR and FQNEAQ (reference sequence). V dropped 5 bases and J dropped 1 base, with 7 bases sitting between them. The CDR3 consists of 13 residues. In nucleotides, the CDR3 is TGTGCCAGCAGCACCCCAGGCACAGATACGCAGTATTTT. It translates to CASSTPGTDTQYF.

The CDR3 DNA sequence: TGTGCCAGCAGCCGCCGGGACAGGGTCACCTACAATGAGCAGTTCTTC. Protein product: CASSRRDRVTYNEQFF. V is TRBV7-9 and J is TRBJ2-1, with 9 bases fitting TRBD1. Germline CDR1 SEHNR, CDR2 FQNEAQ (reference sequence). The CDR3 runs 16 residues. Trimming removed 5 bases from V and 2 bases from J; junction bases left unmatched: 7.

This clone was counted a few times. The chain links TRBV13 to TRBJ1-3, with 9 bases lining up with TRBD1. The V segment lost 5 bases and the J segment 0 bases; nucleotides outside the gene matches: 2. Per the germline V gene, CDR1 is PRHDT and CDR2 is FYEKMQ (reference sequence). CDR3 length: 15 residues. The CDR3 sequence is CASSRDRASGNTIYF. The CDR3 DNA reads TGTGCCAGCAGCCGGGACAGGGCCTCTGGAAACACCATATATTTT.

In this sample, this clone turned up once. The chain combines TRBV19 with TRBJ2-2, with 15 bases that match TRBD2. Per the germline V gene, CDR1 is LNHDA and CDR2 is SQIVND (reference sequence). Trimming cost V 2 bases and J 7 bases; bases outside gene matches: 17. This CDR3 region has 21 residues. CDR3 sequence: CASSINEAFRTSGGAVGELFF. CDR3 coding DNA: TGTGCCAGTAGTATAAATGAGGCTTTTCGGACTAGCGGGGGGGCTGTCGGGGAGCTGTTTTTT.

The CDR3 coding sequence is TGTGCCAGCAGCGTACGGACTAACACCGGGGAGCTGTTTTTT. Translated, it gives CASSVRTNTGELFF. The chain joins TRBV9 to TRBJ2-2; possible D gene TRBD2, 5 bases. The ends were cut back, 1 base at V and 2 bases at J, with 6 bases in the middle. Looked up from germline, CDR1 is SGDLS and CDR2 is YYNGEE. This CDR3 spans 14 amino acids.